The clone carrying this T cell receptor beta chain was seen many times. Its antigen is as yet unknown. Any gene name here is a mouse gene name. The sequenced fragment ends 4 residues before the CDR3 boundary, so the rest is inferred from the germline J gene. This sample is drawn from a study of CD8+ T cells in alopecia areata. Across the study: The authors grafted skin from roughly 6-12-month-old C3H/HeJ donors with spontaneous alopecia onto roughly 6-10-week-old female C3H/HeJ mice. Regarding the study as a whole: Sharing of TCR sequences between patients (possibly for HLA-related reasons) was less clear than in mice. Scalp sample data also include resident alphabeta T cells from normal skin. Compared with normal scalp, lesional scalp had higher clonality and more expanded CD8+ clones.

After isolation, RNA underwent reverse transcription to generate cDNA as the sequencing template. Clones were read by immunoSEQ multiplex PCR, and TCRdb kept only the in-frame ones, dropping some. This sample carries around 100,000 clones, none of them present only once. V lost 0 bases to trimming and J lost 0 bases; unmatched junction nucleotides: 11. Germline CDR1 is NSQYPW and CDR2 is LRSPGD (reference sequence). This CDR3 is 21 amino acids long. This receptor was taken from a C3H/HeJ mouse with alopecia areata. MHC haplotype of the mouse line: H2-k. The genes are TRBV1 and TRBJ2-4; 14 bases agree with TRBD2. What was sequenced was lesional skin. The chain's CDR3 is CTCSADPGLGGRRGSQNTLYF. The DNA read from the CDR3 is TGCACCTGCAGTGCAGATCCGGGACTGGGGGGGCGCAGGGGTAGTCAAAAC. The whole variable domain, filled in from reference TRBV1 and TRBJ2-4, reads VTLLEQNPRWRLVPRGQAVNLRCILKNSQYPWMSWYQQDLQKQLQWLFTLRSPGDKEVKSLPGADYLATRVTDTELRLQVANMSQGRTLYCTCSADPGLGGRRGSQNTLYFGAGTRLSVL.